This TCR beta chain was sequenced in a study of shared clonotypes between healthy human individuals. V gave up 1 base and J gave up 5 bases, with 9 bases separating them. The CDR3 has 14 residues. CDR1 is PRHDT, CDR2 FYEKMQ, per germline (reference sequence). Naive CD8 isolation took CD45RO-negative cells positively selected for CCR7 and excluded terminally differentiated effector memory CD45RA+ cells. There were only Caucasian adults among the donors, and all lived in Nashville, Tennessee. A word on this clone: Its specificity is not known.

Template for every sorted-subset replicate PCR totaled 200 to 250 ng DNA, approximately 30,000 T cell genomes. Some clones are missing from TCRdb's copy, which holds only in-frame ones; the method was immunoSEQ multiplex PCR. The sample includes more than 2 million clones, around 96% of them seen just once. The study's findings and limits: Memory subsets generally showed lower estimated richness than naive subsets.

Sample: naive CD8+ T cells sorted from blood. The clonotype was recovered from a man aged 18 to 30 in good health. This chain connects TRBV13 to TRBJ2-1; the D is unclear. This CDR3 reads CASSLEGVHNEQFF. The CDR3 DNA sequence: TGTGCCAGCAGCTTAGAGGGCGTCCACAATGAGCAGTTCTTC.